Reported below is one TCR beta chain. The germline V gene encodes CDR1 DFQATT and CDR2 SNEGSKA (reference sequence). Deletions cut 6 bases from V and 11 bases from J, with 19 bases between. The length of the CDR3 is 12 residues. The record originates from a study of T cells in Graves' hyperthyroidism and ophthalmopathy. TCR beta CDR3 regions were amplified from RNA. Carried out on the TCR CDR3, a first-round RT-PCR used the HTBI primer set. TCRdb used MiXCR to reprocess the multiplex PCR reads, holding one entry per CDR3 protein. In the table there are more than 20,000 distinct CDR3 sequences, under 55% of which are singletons.

The chain recombines TRBV20-1 with TRBJ1-1; D is perhaps TRBD1 (5 bases). Sequenced sample: blood. This TCR derives from a woman aged 40 to 49 with Graves' hyperthyroidism that later progressed to Graves' ophthalmopathy. In DNA, the CDR3 is TGCAGTGCCCTTAGGGGCCATTTGGCGGCTTTCTTT. Protein sequence: CSALRGHLAAFF.